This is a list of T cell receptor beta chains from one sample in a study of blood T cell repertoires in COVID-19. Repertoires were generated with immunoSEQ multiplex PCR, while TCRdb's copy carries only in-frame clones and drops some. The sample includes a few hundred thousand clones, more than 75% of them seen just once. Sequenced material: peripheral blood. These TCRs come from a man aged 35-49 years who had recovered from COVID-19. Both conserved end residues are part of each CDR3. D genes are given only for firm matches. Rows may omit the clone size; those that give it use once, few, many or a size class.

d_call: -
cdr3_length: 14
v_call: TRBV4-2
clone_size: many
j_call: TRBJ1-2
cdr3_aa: CASSQGWEVEGYTF
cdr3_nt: TGTGCCAGCAGCCAAGGGTGGGAGGTAGAAGGCTACACCTTC

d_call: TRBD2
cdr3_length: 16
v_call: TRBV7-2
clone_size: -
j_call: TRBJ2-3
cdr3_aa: CASSRRTSGRTDTQYF
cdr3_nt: TGTGCCAGCAGCAGAAGGACTAGCGGGCGCACAGATACGCAGTATTTT

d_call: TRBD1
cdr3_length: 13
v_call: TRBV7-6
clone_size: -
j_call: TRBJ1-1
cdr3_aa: CASSLTGATEAFF
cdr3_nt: TGTGCCAGCAGCCTTACAGGGGCCACTGAAGCTTTCTTT

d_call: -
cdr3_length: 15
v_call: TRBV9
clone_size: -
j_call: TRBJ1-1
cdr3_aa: CASSPQGRANTEAFF
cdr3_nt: TGTGCCAGCAGCCCCCAAGGCAGGGCAAACACTGAAGCTTTCTTT

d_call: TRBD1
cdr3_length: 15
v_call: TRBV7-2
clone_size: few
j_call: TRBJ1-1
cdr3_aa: CASSLVETGGAEAFF
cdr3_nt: TGTGCCAGCAGCTTAGTGGAGACAGGGGGCGCTGAAGCTTTCTTT

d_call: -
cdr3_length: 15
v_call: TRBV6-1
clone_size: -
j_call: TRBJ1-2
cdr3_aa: CASSESGGANYGYTF
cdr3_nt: TGTGCCAGCAGTGAATCGGGGGGGGCTAACTATGGCTACACCTTC

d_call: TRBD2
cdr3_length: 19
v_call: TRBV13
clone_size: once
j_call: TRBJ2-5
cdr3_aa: CASSSIGLAGGHYQETQYF
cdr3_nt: TGTGCCAGCAGCTCAATAGGACTAGCGGGAGGTCACTACCAAGAGACCCAGTACTTC

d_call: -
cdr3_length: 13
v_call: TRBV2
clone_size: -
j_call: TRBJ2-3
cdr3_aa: CASSEAGGDTQYF
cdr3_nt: TGTGCCAGCAGTGAAGCGGGGGGAGATACGCAGTATTTT

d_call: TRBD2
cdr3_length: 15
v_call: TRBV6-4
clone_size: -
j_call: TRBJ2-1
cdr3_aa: CASSETSGDHNEQFF
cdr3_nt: TGTGCCAGCAGTGAGACTAGCGGGGATCACAATGAGCAGTTCTTC

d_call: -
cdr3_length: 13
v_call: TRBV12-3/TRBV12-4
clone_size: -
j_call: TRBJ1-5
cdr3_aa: CASSRQGNRPQHF
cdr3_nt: TGTGCCAGCAGTAGGCAGGGAAATCGGCCCCAGCATTTT

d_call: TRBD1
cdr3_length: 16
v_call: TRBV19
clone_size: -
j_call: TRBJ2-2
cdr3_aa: CASSIKGALSTGELFF
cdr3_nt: TGTGCCAGTAGTATTAAGGGGGCATTGAGCACCGGGGAGCTGTTTTTT

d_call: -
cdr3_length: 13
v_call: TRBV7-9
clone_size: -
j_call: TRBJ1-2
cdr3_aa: CASSSTGWGGYTF
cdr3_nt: TGTGCCAGCAGCTCTACAGGTTGGGGAGGCTACACCTTC

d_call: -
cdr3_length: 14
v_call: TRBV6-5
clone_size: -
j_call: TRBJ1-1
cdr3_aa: CASSYKGENTEAFF
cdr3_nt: TGTGCCAGCAGTTACAAGGGAGAGAACACTGAAGCTTTCTTT

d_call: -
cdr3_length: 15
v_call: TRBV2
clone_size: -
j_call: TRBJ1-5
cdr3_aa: CASSEGHAPNQPQHF
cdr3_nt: TGTGCCAGCAGTGAGGGACACGCGCCCAATCAGCCCCAGCATTTT

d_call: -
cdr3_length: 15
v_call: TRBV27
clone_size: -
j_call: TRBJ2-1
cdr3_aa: CASSLWGVPYNEQFF
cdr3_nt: TGTGCCAGCAGTCTATGGGGGGTTCCCTACAATGAGCAGTTCTTC

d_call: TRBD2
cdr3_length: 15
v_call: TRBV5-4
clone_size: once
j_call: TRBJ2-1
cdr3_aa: CASSRGTSGYNEQFF
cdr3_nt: TGTGCCAGCAGCAGGGGGACTAGCGGATACAATGAGCAGTTCTTC

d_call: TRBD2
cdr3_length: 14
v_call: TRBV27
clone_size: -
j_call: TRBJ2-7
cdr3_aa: CASSFSGLANEQYF
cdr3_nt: TGTGCCAGCAGTTTTTCGGGACTAGCGAACGAGCAGTACTTC

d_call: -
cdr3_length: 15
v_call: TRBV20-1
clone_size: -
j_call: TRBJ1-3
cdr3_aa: CSASGRGFRGNTIYF
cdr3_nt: TGCAGTGCTAGTGGCAGGGGCTTTCGTGGAAACACCATATATTTT

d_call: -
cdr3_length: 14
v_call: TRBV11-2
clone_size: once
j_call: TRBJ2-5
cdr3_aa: CASSIGGRVETQYF
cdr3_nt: TGTGCCAGCAGCATAGGAGGCAGGGTCGAGACCCAGTACTTC

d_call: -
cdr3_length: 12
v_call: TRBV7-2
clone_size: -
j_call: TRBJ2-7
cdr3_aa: CASSPNSYEQYF
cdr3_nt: TGTGCCAGCAGCCCAAACTCCTACGAGCAGTACTTC

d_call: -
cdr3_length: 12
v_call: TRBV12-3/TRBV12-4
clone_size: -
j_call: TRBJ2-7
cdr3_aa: CASTTGNYEQYF
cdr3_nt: TGTGCCAGCACCACGGGGAACTACGAGCAGTACTTC

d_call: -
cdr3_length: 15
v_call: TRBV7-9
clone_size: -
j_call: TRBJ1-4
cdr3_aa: CASSLYRGGDEKLFF
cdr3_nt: TGTGCCAGCAGCTTATATCGGGGAGGAGATGAAAAACTGTTTTTT

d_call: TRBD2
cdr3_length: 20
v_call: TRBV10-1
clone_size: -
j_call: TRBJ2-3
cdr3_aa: CASSESDSGGSKPSTDTQYF
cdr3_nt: TGCGCCAGCAGTGAGTCGGATAGCGGGGGGTCCAAACCTAGCACAGATACGCAGTATTTT

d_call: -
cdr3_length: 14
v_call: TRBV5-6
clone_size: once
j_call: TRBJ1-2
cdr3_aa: CASSPTGVPTGYTF
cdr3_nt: TGTGCCAGCAGTCCGACGGGGGTTCCTACGGGCTACACCTTC

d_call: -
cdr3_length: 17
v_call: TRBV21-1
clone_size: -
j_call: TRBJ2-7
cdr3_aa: CVSIPILAGEVNYEQYF
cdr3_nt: TGTGTCAGCATCCCTATTTTAGCGGGAGAGGTGAACTACGAGCAGTACTTC

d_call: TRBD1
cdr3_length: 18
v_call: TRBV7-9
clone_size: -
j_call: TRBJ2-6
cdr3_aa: CASSLPGQGPSGANVLTF
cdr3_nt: TGTGCCAGCAGCTTACCGGGACAGGGACCCTCTGGGGCCAACGTCCTGACTTTC

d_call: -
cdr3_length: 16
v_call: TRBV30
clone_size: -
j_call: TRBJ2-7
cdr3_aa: CAWSVKVWGRGYEQYF
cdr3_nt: TGTGCCTGGAGTGTCAAGGTGTGGGGAAGGGGATACGAGCAGTACTTC

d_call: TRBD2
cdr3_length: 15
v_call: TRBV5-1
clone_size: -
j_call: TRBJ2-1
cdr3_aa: CASSLAGALYNEQFF
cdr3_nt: TGCGCCAGCAGCTTAGCGGGGGCTCTCTACAATGAGCAGTTCTTC

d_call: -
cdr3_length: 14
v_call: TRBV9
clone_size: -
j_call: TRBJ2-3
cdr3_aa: CASGGTAISGTQYF
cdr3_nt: TGTGCCAGTGGGGGGACCGCCATATCGGGTACGCAGTATTTT

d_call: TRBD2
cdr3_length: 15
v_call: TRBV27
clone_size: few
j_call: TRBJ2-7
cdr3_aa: CASSLSWTSSYEQYF
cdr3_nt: TGTGCCAGCAGTTTAAGTTGGACTAGTTCCTACGAGCAGTACTTC

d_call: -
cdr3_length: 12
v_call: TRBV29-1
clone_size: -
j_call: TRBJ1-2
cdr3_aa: CSVEFQFYGYTF
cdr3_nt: TGCAGCGTTGAATTCCAGTTCTATGGCTACACCTTC